The source of this T cell receptor (beta chain) is a study of blood T cell repertoires in COVID-19. Turning to the study itself: The cDNA or gDNA used as material had been derived from T cells, B-cell-depleted T cells, or PBMCs.

Germline V gene data show CDR1 as GTSNPN and CDR2 as SVGIG (reference sequence). V lost 1 base and J 2 bases, leaving 7 bases between the germline ends. This CDR3 is 13 amino acids long. Original handling: Reference gene primers were amplified, and this amplification served to estimate nucleated cell counts. The protocol was immunoSEQ multiplex PCR, while the TCRdb copy is restricted to in-frame clones and leaves out a portion. V and J calls and clone size come straight from that table; D and trimming were deduced from the DNA. Counted here are about 73,000 clones, roughly four fifths occurring once; the ten biggest clones make up around 20%.

Sequencing used peripheral blood. The chain joins TRBV30 to TRBJ2-3; maybe TRBD1 (5 bases). The TCR was taken from a woman between 65 and 79 years old with acute or convalescent COVID-19. The CDR3 DNA is TGTGCCTGGAGTGCAGGGCACACAGATACGCAGTATTTT. Its translation: CAWSAGHTDTQYF. Complete variable domain (other parts from reference TRBV30 and TRBJ2-3): SQTIHQWPATLVQPVGSPLSLECTVEGTSNPNLYWYRQAAGRGLQLLFYSVGIGQISSEVPQNLSASRPQDRQFILSSKKLLLSDSGFYLCAWSAGHTDTQYFGPGTRLTVL.